These 27 T cell receptor beta chains were all obtained from the same sample, sequenced in a study of kidney transplant recipient with SARS-CoV-2 infection. TCRdb called the reads again in MiXCR, with one record for every CDR3 protein. The sample lists approximately 240,000 distinct CDR3 sequences; 29% were seen once. The source was a blood sample, collected at baseline and between days 110 and 120 from a kidney transplant recipient. The source is a male patient in his thirties who had COVID-19 and was a kidney transplant recipient. The graft donor may be the source of some T cells.

This clonotype has ten or more counts. The chain has TRBV24-1 and TRBJ2-2; 9 nucleotides align to TRBD1. The junction had 9 bases not matched to a gene; V was cut back by 4 bases and J by 4 bases. CDR3 length: 17 residues. CDR1 and CDR2 (germline): KGHDR, SFDVKD. CDR3 sequence: CATSDLGTGKSTGELFF. For the CDR3, the DNA is TGTGCCACCAGTGACTTGGGGACAGGGAAGAGCACCGGGGAGCTGTTTTTT.

The genes are TRBV6-5 and TRBJ1-1; D is uncertain. Germline CDR1 MNHEY, CDR2 SVGAGI. The ends were cut back, 7 bases at V and 4 bases at J, with 19 bases in the middle. The CDR3 runs 15 residues. As DNA, the CDR3 is TGTGCCAGCACCAATAGGTTTGGATTTGGCACTGAAGCTTTCTTT. This encodes CASTNRFGFGTEAFF.

This clonotype has only a few counts. The chain recombines TRBV30 with TRBJ2-3, with 10 bases lining up with TRBD2. Germline V gene data show CDR1 as GTSNPN and CDR2 as SVGIG (reference sequence). This CDR3 contains 17 residues. The V segment lost 1 base and the J segment 3 bases; nucleotides outside the gene matches: 10. The CDR3 nucleotides are TGTGCCTGGAGTGCCTTTCTAGCGGGAGCTTCGACAGATACGCAGTATTTT. Residues: CAWSAFLAGASTDTQYF.

This clonotype was counted only a few times. CDR3 residues: CASSQGRSGADTQYF. The DNA of the CDR3 is TGCGCCAGCAGCCAAGGCCGATCTGGGGCTGATACGCAGTATTTT. This chain connects TRBV4-3 to TRBJ2-3, with D tentatively TRBD1 (5 bases). With 1 base removed from V and 6 bases from J, the gap between germline ends came to 14 bases. Germline V gene data show CDR1 as LGHNA and CDR2 as YSLEER. This CDR3 contains 15 residues.

This clonotype was seen ten or more times. This CDR3 reads CASSSPGQTNTGELFF. The CDR3 DNA is TGTGCCAGCAGTTCTCCGGGACAAACAAACACCGGGGAGCTGTTTTTT. The V gene is TRBV28, the J gene TRBJ2-2; D might be TRBD1 (6 bases). Germline V gives CDR1 MDHEN, CDR2 SYDVKM. V gave up 4 bases and J gave up 2 bases, with 14 bases separating them. The CDR3 has 16 residues.

This clonotype was detected once. A much bigger clone sits one base away, suggesting this may be a read error. V usage is TRBV9 and J usage is TRBJ1-3; no definite D call. CDR1 is SGDLS and CDR2 is YYNGEE in the germline V gene. The V end was cut by 4 bases, the J end by 0 bases, with 14 bases between. The CDR3 runs 16 residues. The CDR3 DNA reads TGTGCCAGCAGCATAGCACCCGACACCTCTGGAAACACCATATATTTT. Its translation: CASSIAPDTSGNTIYF.

This clonotype was recorded once. A much larger clone differs from this one at a single base, so this may be a read error. The genes are TRBV6-2 or TRBV6-3 and TRBJ2-7; D possibly uses TRBD1 or TRBD2 (5 bases each). Germline V gene sequence: CDR1 MNHEY, CDR2 SVGEGT. There are 15 residues in the CDR3. CDR3 residues: CASSYSPGPYYERYF. The CDR3 coding sequence is TGTGCCAGCAGTTACTCGCCGGGACCATACTACGAGCGGTACTTC.

The gene calls are TRBV5-1 and TRBJ2-5; TRBD1 aligns across 7 bases. There are 12 residues in the CDR3. Germline CDR1 reads SGHRS; CDR2 reads YFSETQ. Trimming at V came to 5 bases and at J to 4 bases, leaving 2 bases not matched to a gene. Written as DNA, the CDR3 is TGCGCCAGCAGTACAGGGGCAGAGACCCAGTACTTC. Encoded protein: CASSTGAETQYF.

This clonotype showed up many times. This chain links TRBV19 with TRBJ1-6, with D uncertain. The CDR3 covers 13 residues. V lost 8 bases, J lost 3 bases, and 8 bases lay in between. Germline V CDR1 and CDR2: LNHDA, SQIVND (reference sequence). CDR3 DNA: TGTGCCAGTGGCAGGTTCTATAATTCACCCCTCCACTTT. Translated: CASGRFYNSPLHF.

This clonotype was seen a few times. The V and J genes are TRBV11-3 and TRBJ2-3, with unresolved D. V was pared by 0 bases and J by 6 bases, with 16 bases between. CDR1 and CDR2 from the germline V gene are SGHNT and YENEEA. The CDR3 has 16 residues. CDR3 bases: TGTGCCAGCAGCTTAGACGGTGGGATAACTGCGGATACGCAGTATTTT. Amino acids: CASSLDGGITADTQYF.

In regard to this clonotype: A much larger clone sits a single nucleotide away, making a read error possible. The gene calls are TRBV2 and TRBJ1-1; 9 nucleotides align to TRBD1. The CDR3 runs 13 residues. Looked up from germline, CDR1 is SNHLY and CDR2 is FYNNEI. V shed 10 bases and J 5 bases; nucleotides not matched to a gene: 8. CDR3 protein: CANRGTGSTEAFF. The CDR3, as DNA: TGTGCCAACAGGGGGACAGGGAGTACTGAAGCTTTCTTT.

In this sample, this clonotype turned up many times. The CDR3 loop reads CASSYSSRFGPATGELFF. CDR3 nucleotide sequence: TGTGCCAGCAGTTACTCTTCTCGTTTCGGCCCGGCGACGGGGGAGCTGTTTTTT. V is TRBV6-5 and J is TRBJ2-2, with no clear D. In germline, CDR1 is MNHEY, CDR2 SVGAGI. Trimming removed 0 bases at V and 8 bases at J, with 22 bases between. The CDR3 is 18 residues long.

This clonotype was found many times. V is TRBV19 and J is TRBJ1-5, with D unresolved. The CDR3 has 18 residues. Germline values: CDR1 LNHDA, CDR2 SQIVND (reference sequence). V lost 1 base to trimming and J lost 0 bases, with 16 bases between them. The CDR3 DNA reads TGTGCCAGTAGTATAGCCCTAGACACCTTTTATAGCAATCAGCCCCAGCATTTT. This encodes CASSIALDTFYSNQPQHF.

Concerning this clonotype itself: A read error is the likely source, as a far larger clone sits one nucleotide away. The final CDR3 position lacks the conserved phenylalanine or tryptophan, pointing to a likely read error. This chain joins TRBV7-3 and TRBJ2-5; TRBD1 matches 7 bases. TRBJ2-7 matches the DNA end more closely, so the J call is doubtful. CDR1 SGHTA and CDR2 FQGTGA come from the germline V gene. The CDR3 contains 14 residues. CDR3 protein: CASSLDRFSYEQYL. The DNA for the CDR3 is TGTGCCAGCAGCCTGGACAGGTTTTCCTACGAGCAGTACCTC.

This clonotype has a count of ten or more. V usage is TRBV5-8 and J usage is TRBJ2-1; the match to TRBD2 covers 7 bases. V gave up 2 bases and J gave up 8 bases; unmatched junction bases: 10. The germline V gene encodes CDR1 SGHTS and CDR2 YDEGEE. This CDR3 has 15 amino acids. The CDR3 is CASSLLAGVADEQFF. CDR3 DNA sequence: TGTGCCAGCAGCTTACTCGCGGGAGTAGCAGATGAGCAGTTCTTC.

This clonotype was counted ten times or more. It is unclear where the CDR3 begins or ends on the DNA, so no DNA is shown, and the CDR3 is as TCRdb lists it. The J gene is TRBJ1-2, the V gene TRBV7-5; the table's D gene call, TRBD1, was not cross checked with the DNA. TRBV7-5 is designated a pseudogene. Counting both end residues, the CDR3 totals 19 amino acids. The CDR3 spells CISVPECRGEVGKTYGYTF.

This clonotype came up many times. V is TRBV9 and J is TRBJ1-2; tentative D call: TRBD1 (6 bases). Germline V gene data show CDR1 as SGDLS and CDR2 as YYNGEE. CDR3 length: 16 residues. The V and J ends lost 3 bases and 8 bases respectively, with 23 bases between them. CDR3 sequence: CASSGPDRTAIGGYTF. CDR3 DNA: TGTGCCAGCAGCGGACCTGACAGGACCGCTATAGGGGGCTACACCTTC.

This clonotype was counted at least ten times. The chain has TRBV6-5 and TRBJ2-7; unclear D gene. The CDR3 has 17 amino acids. The germline V gene has CDR1 MNHEY and CDR2 SVGAGI. The ends were cut back, 2 bases at V and 2 bases at J, with 19 bases in the middle. The CDR3 nucleotides read TGTGCCAGCAGTTACGAAATTGTGATTTTGGGCACCTACGAGCAGTACTTC. It specifies CASSYEIVILGTYEQYF.

This clonotype was counted at least ten times. The chain uses TRBV6-5 and TRBJ1-2; D is possibly TRBD1 (5 bases). This CDR3 comprises 15 residues. CDR1 is MNHEY and CDR2 is SVGAGI in the germline V gene. The ends were cut back, 5 bases at V and 7 bases at J, with 20 bases in the middle. CDR3 DNA: TGTGCCAGCAGTCCCACCGCGGGGGGGACCGGTGGCTACACCTTC. Amino acid sequence: CASSPTAGGTGGYTF.

Comment on this clonotype: A read error may be the cause here, since a much bigger clone is one base away. The chain joins TRBV12-3 or TRBV12-4 to TRBJ2-1; D might be TRBD2 (5 bases). Deletions cut 7 bases from V and 5 bases from J, with 12 bases between. There are 13 residues in the CDR3. This CDR3 is CASTEGGDNEQFF. The CDR3 DNA follows: TGTGCCAGCACCGAGGGCGGTGACAATGAGCAGTTCTTC.

Comments on this clonotype: At one end the junction does not follow the germline gene, possibly because of a read error. This chain links TRBV15 with TRBJ1-2; D uncertain. The CDR3 sequence is 17 residues long. Per germline, CDR1 LNHNV and CDR2 YYDKDF (reference sequence). The CDR3 region has the DNA TGTGCCACCGGCATAGGTAAAAGGTGTGGAAAGACCTATGGCTACGCCTTC. Its translation: CATGIGKRCGKTYGYAF.

In the case of this clonotype: A read error may be the cause here, since a much bigger clone is one base away. J is TRBJ1-2 and V is TRBV20-1; a possible D gene is TRBD1 (6 bases). Germline lookup yields CDR1 DFQATT and CDR2 SNEGSKA (reference sequence). This CDR3 has 14 residues. The V gene lost 4 bases and the J gene lost 4 bases, with 16 bases spanning the gap. The CDR3 is CSATSTGVTYGYTF. The DNA for the CDR3 is TGCAGTGCTACTTCGACAGGAGTAACCTATGGCTACACCTTC.

This clonotype came up once. This may be a read error, as it is one base from a much larger clone. The chain is built from TRBV9 and TRBJ2-5; 8 bases are a match to TRBD2. The length of the CDR3 is 16 residues. CDR1 is SGDLS, CDR2 YYNGEE, per germline. CDR3 sequence (DNA): TGTACCAGCAGCCCCTCGGAGCGGGAGCCCCAAGAGACCCAGTACTTC. As protein: CTSSPSEREPQETQYF.

In regard to this clonotype: Just one base apart from a much larger clone, this may be a read error. This chain links TRBV7-9 with TRBJ2-7, with TRBD2 matching 14 bases. The CDR3 has 17 amino acids. CDR1 is SEHNR, CDR2 FQNEAQ, per germline (reference sequence). The V gene end was trimmed by 10 bases and the J gene end by 0 bases; junction bases not matched to a gene: 11. CDR3 nucleotides: TGTGCCAACAGACCCGGACTAGCGGGGGGCCCCTCCTACGAGCAGTACTTC. It translates to CANRPGLAGGPSYEQYF.

There are many counts of this clonotype. The CDR3 loop is CASSYVVAGTTDTQYF. The CDR3 region has the DNA TGTGCCAGCAGTTACGTAGTAGCGGGAACCACAGATACGCAGTATTTT. This chain connects TRBV6-5 to TRBJ2-3; TRBD2 aligns across 8 bases. Trimming at V came to 2 bases and at J to 2 bases, leaving 6 bases not matched to a gene. Germline V gene lookup returns CDR1 MNHEY and CDR2 SVGAGI. The CDR3 covers 16 residues.

To note about this clonotype: Being one base from a much bigger clone, this may be a read error. The chain joins TRBV3-1 to TRBJ1-6, with D uncertain. Germline lookup yields CDR1 LGHDT and CDR2 YNNKEL (reference sequence). This CDR3 has 13 residues. The CDR3 region is CASRRHTTSPPHF. Here the CDR3 DNA reads TGTGCCAGCAGACGACATACTACTTCACCCCCCCACTTT. Full variable domain (missing parts from reference TRBV3-1 and TRBJ1-6): DTAVSQTPKYLVTQMGNDKSIKCEQNLGHDTMYWYKQDSKKFLKIMFSYNNKELIINETVPNRFSPKSPDKAHLNLHINSLELGDSAVYFCASRRHTTSPPHFGNGTRLTVT.

About this clonotype: A much larger clone sits a single nucleotide away, making a read error possible. CDR3 nucleotide sequence: TGTGCCACCAGTGAAGGCTCTGGGGCCAACGCCCTGACTTTC. It encodes CATSEGSGANALTF. V usage is TRBV24-1 and J usage is TRBJ2-6; TRBD1 might be the D (5 bases). The CDR3 length is 14 residues. Germline-derived CDR1 and CDR2 are KGHDR and SFDVKD.